One and the same sample provided the 26 T cell receptor beta chains below, sequenced in a study of molecular identifiers for immune sequencing clone quantification. Each CDR3 protein gets one entry after TCRdb re-called the PCR reads with MiXCR. The sample has about 320,000 distinct CDR3 sequences; 24% are singletons. The sequencing sample was made of naive CD8+ T cells from blood, with Jurkat cell RNA spiked in. As for subset: FACS-sorted CD8+CD4-CCR7+CD45RA+ naive T cells. Receptors originate from a human donor in good health. Some libraries in this study had Jurkat cell RNA spiked in.

A single count supports this clonotype. A much larger clone lies one base from this, so it may be a read error. V usage is TRBV29-1 and J usage is TRBJ2-3; 12 nucleotides align to TRBD2. The CDR3 length is 15 residues. Germline V gives CDR1 SQVTM, CDR2 ANQGSEA. For the CDR3, the DNA is TGCAGCGTTGAAGGCACTAGCGGGAGGACAGATACGCTGTATTTT. This sequence encodes CSVEGTSGRTDTLYF.

On this clonotype itself: Given a much more abundant clone one base away, this may be a read error. The J gene is TRBJ2-7, the V gene TRBV5-1; tentative D call: TRBD1 (5 bases). The germline gives CDR1 SGHRS, CDR2 YFSETQ. The length of the CDR3 is 13 residues. The CDR3 DNA reads TGCGCCAGCAGCTTGTCACAGGCCTACGCGCAGTACTTC. This sequence encodes CASSLSQAYAQYF.

This clonotype came up many times. At one boundary the junction diverges from the germline segment, which might be a read error. The chain links TRBV9 to TRBJ2-5; D is undetermined. There are 10 residues in the CDR3. CDR1 and CDR2 from the germline V gene are SGDLS and YYNGEE. The CDR3 here is CASSGIRFHF. As DNA, the CDR3 is TGTGCCAGCAGCGGGATTAGGTTTCACTTC.

This clonotype was recorded many times. J is TRBJ1-1 and V is TRBV7-2, with D unresolved. CDR3 length equals 13 residues. Trimming left V 8 bases short and J 0 bases short, with 10 bases between. Germline lookup yields CDR1 SGHTA and CDR2 FQGNSA. CDR3 nucleotide sequence: TGTGCCAGCGGCCAAACCATGAACACTGAAGCTTTCTTT. Protein: CASGQTMNTEAFF. Looking up the rest from reference TRBV7-2 and TRBJ1-1 gives the full variable domain: GAGVSQSPSNKVTEKGKDVELRCDPISGHTALYWYRQSLGQGLEFLIYFQGNSAPDKSGLPSDRFSAERTGGSVSTLTIQRTQQEDSAVYLCASGQTMNTEAFFGQGTRLTVV.

This clonotype was seen many times. This chain connects TRBV27 to TRBJ1-4; the D gene is possibly TRBD1 (6 bases). The CDR3 sequence is 14 residues long. Germline CDR1 and CDR2: MNHEY and SMNVEV (reference sequence). Trimming shortened V by 8 bases and J by 0 bases, and 10 bases separated the two germline ends. The CDR3 spells CASAWGPTNEKLFF. CDR3 DNA: TGTGCCAGCGCGTGGGGGCCAACTAATGAAAAACTGTTTTTT.

The chain employs TRBV7-6 and TRBJ2-1; 8 bases map to TRBD2. V shed 3 bases, J shed 1 base, and the junction held 2 bases outside the gene matches. The germline gives CDR1 SGHVS, CDR2 FNYEAQ. The CDR3 consists of 15 residues. This CDR3 reads CASSFLAGSYNEQFF. DNA of the CDR3: TGTGCCAGCAGCTTCCTAGCGGGTTCCTACAATGAGCAGTTCTTC.

This clonotype was recorded at least ten times. This chain uses TRBV15 with TRBJ1-2; a possible D gene is TRBD1 (6 bases). Germline V gene sequence: CDR1 LNHNV, CDR2 YYDKDF (reference sequence). V was pared by 3 bases and J by 5 bases, with 13 bases between. This CDR3 has 14 residues. CDR3 sequence (DNA): TGTGCCACCAGCAGCCGGGACACACTTTATGGCTACACCTTC. Residues: CATSSRDTLYGYTF. Full variable domain (rest looked up from reference TRBV15 and TRBJ1-2): DAMVIQNPRYQVTQFGKPVTLSCSQTLNHNVMYWYQQKSSQAPKLLFHYYDKDFNNEADTPDNFQSRRPNTSFCFLDIRSPGLGDTAMYLCATSSRDTLYGYTFGSGTRLTVV.

With regard to this clonotype: The junction and the germline gene differ at one end; a read error may be behind it. V gene TRBV4-2 combines with J gene TRBJ2-7, with TRBD1 as a possible D gene (6 bases). Germline lookup yields CDR1 LGHNA and CDR2 YNFKEQ. CDR3 length: 15 residues. This chain's CDR3 is CASSQGQGRAYEQYF. The CDR3 DNA sequence: TGTGCCAGTAGCCAAGGCCAGGGGAGAGCCTACGAGCAGTACTTC.

The CDR3 reads CASSRGTFRTQYF. The DNA of the CDR3 is TGTGCCAGCAGCCGCGGGACCTTTAGGACCCAGTACTTC. V gene TRBV6-2 or TRBV6-3 combines with J gene TRBJ2-5, with D possibly matching TRBD2 (6 bases). Between the trimmed V and J ends, which lost 6 bases and 7 bases, there was a span of 15 bases. The CDR3 covers 13 residues. Per the germline V gene, CDR1 is MNHEY and CDR2 is SVGEGT.

The chain combines TRBV3-1 with TRBJ2-1; 9 bases agree with TRBD2. The V and J ends lost 6 bases and 9 bases, in that order; junction bases with no gene match: 12. Germline V lookup: CDR1 LGHDT, CDR2 YNNKEL (reference sequence). This CDR3 is built from 15 residues. CDR3 nucleotide sequence: TGTGCCAGCAGTCTGGTCACTAGCGGGTACCGTGAGCAGTTCTTC. Amino acids: CASSLVTSGYREQFF.

This clonotype came up many times. At one end, the junction sequence differs from germline, possibly due to a read error. The chain joins TRBV2 to TRBJ2-5; 7 positions agree with TRBD1. The germline V gene encodes CDR1 SNHLY and CDR2 FYNNEI. The CDR3 is made up of 15 amino acids. The CDR3 sequence is CASREGATLQETQYF. CDR3 nucleotide sequence: TGTGCCAGCCGTGAGGGGGCCACACTCCAAGAGACCCAGTACTTC. The whole variable domain, filled in from reference TRBV2 and TRBJ2-5, reads EPEVTQTPSHQVTQMGQEVILRCVPISNHLYFYWYRQILGQKVEFLVSFYNNEISEKSEIFDDQFSVERPDGSNFTLKIRSTKLEDSAMYFCASREGATLQETQYFGPGTRLLVL.

A note on this clonotype: This may arise from a read error, as a much more abundant clone is one base away. This sequence joins TRBV6-5 and TRBJ2-7; TRBD1 agrees at 10 bases. The CDR3 consists of 15 residues. Looked up from germline, CDR1 is MNHEY and CDR2 is SVGAGI. CDR3 in amino acids: CASSPGTGAYYELYF. In DNA, the CDR3 is TGTGCCAGCAGTCCAGGGACAGGGGCGTACTACGAGCTGTACTTC.

The chain recombines TRBV6-1 with TRBJ1-2; possible D gene TRBD1, 6 bases. The CDR3 is 16 residues long. With 3 bases removed from V and 4 bases from J, the gap between germline ends came to 18 bases. Germline V gene sequence: CDR1 MNHNS, CDR2 SASEGT. The CDR3 nucleotides read TGTGCCAGCAGTGATGGGACACTCGTCCCTCCCTATGGCTACACCTTC. It codes for CASSDGTLVPPYGYTF.

The V call is TRBV4-1, the J call TRBJ2-3, with D unclear. The length of the CDR3 is 16 residues. Trimming left V 0 bases short and J 0 bases short, with 10 bases between. The germline gives CDR1 MGHRA, CDR2 YSYEKL. The CDR3 sequence: CASSQEVISSTDTQYF. DNA of the CDR3: TGCGCCAGCAGCCAAGAGGTGATCTCTAGCACAGATACGCAGTATTTT.

The rearrangement links TRBV7-9 to TRBJ1-5; D unclear. V lost 10 bases, J lost 3 bases, and 19 bases lay in between. The CDR3 extends over 15 amino acids. Germline assignment: CDR1 SEHNR and CDR2 FQNEAQ (reference sequence). CDR3 protein: CAIERWAEHNQPQHF. For the CDR3, the DNA is TGTGCCATCGAGCGTTGGGCTGAACACAATCAGCCCCAGCATTTT.

The chain recombines TRBV3-1 with TRBJ2-7; 7 nucleotides line up with TRBD1. Trimming cost V 1 base and J 3 bases; bases outside gene matches: 6. CDR3 size: 15 residues. Germline CDR1 LGHDT, CDR2 YNNKEL (reference sequence). The CDR3 region is CASSQGGQANYEQYF. The CDR3 DNA is TGTGCCAGCAGCCAAGGAGGACAGGCCAACTACGAGCAGTACTTC.

The V and J genes are TRBV11-2 and TRBJ2-3; D perhaps matches TRBD2 (6 bases). The CDR3 has 14 residues. CDR1 and CDR2 (germline): SGHAT, FQNNGV. Trimming removed 1 base at V and 4 bases at J, with 9 bases between. This CDR3 is CASSLGRDSDTQYF. The CDR3 bases are TGTGCCAGCAGCTTAGGCAGGGACTCAGATACGCAGTATTTT.

This clonotype was seen ten or more times. A junction boundary mismatches the germline segment, possibly from a read error. The genes are TRBV4-1 and TRBJ2-3; D ambiguous. The CDR3 is 12 amino acids. Germline CDR1 MGHRA, CDR2 YSYEKL. CDR3: CASSQVGDTQYF. In DNA form, the CDR3 reads TGTGCCAGCAGTCAGGTTGGAGATACGCAGTATTTT.

The chain links TRBV12-3 or TRBV12-4 to TRBJ2-3, with 9 bases matching TRBD2. The trim removed 2 bases at V and 2 bases at J, leaving 11 bases unmatched. The length of the CDR3 is 18 residues. CDR3 in amino acids: CASSLWAGGGGLTDTQYF. In DNA, the CDR3 is TGTGCCAGCAGTTTATGGGCGGGCGGGGGGGGCCTCACAGATACGCAGTATTTT.

The V call is TRBV6-2 or TRBV6-3, the J call TRBJ2-7, with 8 bases identical to TRBD1. Germline V gene sequence: CDR1 MNHEY, CDR2 SVGEGT. The CDR3 extends over 15 amino acids. The V and J ends lost 6 bases and 1 base, in that order; junction bases with no gene match: 8. The CDR3 nucleotides are TGTGCCAGCAGCTCCACCCACAGGGGGTCCTACGAGCAGTACTTC. Protein product: CASSSTHRGSYEQYF.

This clonotype has at least ten counts. The V gene is TRBV29-1, the J gene TRBJ1-5; D is uncertain. Per germline, CDR1 SQVTM and CDR2 ANQGSEA. V was pared by 0 bases and J by 11 bases, with 14 bases between. The CDR3 is 13 amino acids. CDR3 nucleotides: TGCAGCGTTGAAGAGGCCCCCCCCGGGGCCCAGCATTTT. Its protein product is CSVEEAPPGAQHF.

A word on this clonotype: It may be a read error: a sequence one base away is much more abundant. This chain links TRBV7-9 with TRBJ2-7, with TRBD1 identical over 10 bases. This CDR3 comprises 15 residues. CDR1 is SEHNR, CDR2 FQNEAQ, per germline (reference sequence). CDR3: CASSLAGTGAYEQHF. The CDR3 DNA reads TGTGCCAGCAGCTTAGCGGGGACAGGGGCCTACGAGCAGCACTTC.

The genes are TRBV10-3 and TRBJ1-1; D not certain. The germline V and J ends were trimmed by 0 bases and 5 bases, with 7 bases remaining between them. CDR1 and CDR2 from the germline V gene are ENHRY and SYGVKD. CDR3 length: 13 amino acids. The CDR3 loop reads CAISESGLTEAFF. CDR3 sequence (DNA): TGTGCCATCAGTGAGTCGGGGTTAACTGAAGCTTTCTTT.

This clonotype has a count of ten or more. V is TRBV28 and J is TRBJ2-5; D may be TRBD1 (5 bases). Germline V gene lookup returns CDR1 MDHEN and CDR2 SYDVKM. V was shortened by 3 bases and J by 7 bases, with 9 bases between the two germline ends. This CDR3 contains 12 residues. As DNA, the CDR3 is TGTGCCAGCAGTTTCCCCCAGGGGACCCAGTACTTC. Its protein product is CASSFPQGTQYF.

The sample holds a few counts of this clonotype. The chain carries TRBV7-2 and TRBJ2-6; D not certain. Trimming removed 1 base at V and 4 bases at J, with 17 bases between. The CDR3 has 18 residues. The V gene's germline CDR1 is SGHTA and CDR2 FQGNSA. The CDR3 here is CASSLEVKVSSGANVLTF. CDR3 bases: TGTGCCAGCAGCTTAGAAGTAAAGGTATCGTCCGGGGCCAACGTCCTGACTTTC.

On this clonotype: A read error is possible here, since a much larger clone lies one base away. The chain uses TRBV20-1 and TRBJ1-5; D unresolved. CDR3 length: 11 amino acids. Germline CDR1 and CDR2: DFQATT and SNEGSKA (reference sequence). CDR3: CSASWDQSQHF. The CDR3 DNA reads TGCAGTGCTAGTTGGGATCAGTCCCAGCATTTT.